Listed below are T cell receptor beta chains from one sample, sequenced in a study of T cell responses to AZD1222 COVID-19 vaccine. The method was immunoSEQ multiplex PCR; TCRdb's version includes in-frame clones alone and lacks a portion of them. The profile shows tens of thousands of clones, around 82% of them singletons. Material: peripheral blood, obtained 28 days after the second AZD1222 dose. The receptors shown here come from an adult who received the AZD1222 COVID-19 vaccine. CDR3s include the opening cysteine and the closing phenylalanine or tryptophan. A D gene is named only where the DNA matches it firmly. Clone size, where shown, is once, few, many, or a class for clones that have expanded.

-	-	TRBV19	TRBJ1-5	TGTGCCAGTGTGATAGCGTTTAGCAATCAGCCCCAGCATTTT	CASVIAFSNQPQHF
-	-	TRBV4-1	TRBJ2-1	TGCGCCAGCAGCCATACAGCCCAGGGGATCAATGAGCAGTTCTTC	CASSHTAQGINEQFF
-	-	TRBV7-2	TRBJ1-4	TGTGCCAGCAGCTCCTTTGGGACGGATGAAAAACTGTTTTTT	CASSSFGTDEKLFF
once	TRBD1	TRBV4-3	TRBJ1-2	TGCGCCAGCAGCCCTCACCGGGACAGACCGTATGGCTACACCTTC	CASSPHRDRPYGYTF
-	-	TRBV9	TRBJ2-5	TGTGCCAGCAGCGTAGGCGGGACCGTAATGGATACCCAGTACTTC	CASSVGGTVMDTQYF
-	TRBD1	TRBV6-6	TRBJ2-1	TGTGCCAGCAGTTATTCGGGACAGGGTAGGAATGAGCAGTTCTTC	CASSYSGQGRNEQFF
once	-	TRBV7-9	TRBJ1-5	TGTGCCAGCAGCCCGGACAAGAGCAATCAGCCCCAGCATTTT	CASSPDKSNQPQHF
-	-	TRBV7-9	TRBJ2-7	TGTGCCAGCAGCTCACAGAGTTTGGGGGGGCTCGAGCAGTACTTC	CASSSQSLGGLEQYF
large	-	TRBV28	TRBJ1-3	TGTGCCAGCAGTTCAGGCGCTGGAAACACCATATATTTT	CASSSGAGNTIYF
-	-	TRBV5-1	TRBJ2-3	TGCGCCAGCAGCCTCCACGAGGGGGGGTCGCCAAGAAATACGCAGTATTTT	CASSLHEGGSPRNTQYF
-	-	TRBV7-2	TRBJ2-7	TGTGCCAGCAGCTCAAGGGTTAAGCGGGTCGAGCAGTACTTC	CASSSRVKRVEQYF
-	-	TRBV7-8	TRBJ2-2	TGTGCCAGCAGCCTTCGACAGGGAGGTAACACCGGGGAGCTGTTTTTT	CASSLRQGGNTGELFF
few	TRBD1	TRBV7-2	TRBJ1-3	TGTGCCAGCAGCAGGGGACAGGGGCGCTCTGGAAACACCATATATTTT	CASSRGQGRSGNTIYF